This T cell receptor (beta chain) was documented in a study of cytomegalovirus exposure and HLA in healthy donors. Study results and caveats: Later analysis reportedly placed an Asian-associated ancestry cluster below the roughly 700-donor mean in N-insertions. It was confirmed in vitro that a few of the CMV-associated chains were specific for CMV antigens.

This clone has a handful of counts. Its antigen is undetermined. In the PCR, 60 Vbeta and 13 Jbeta primers were used. TCRdb keeps only in-frame clones here, not all; method: immunoSEQ multiplex PCR. The data contain about 180,000 clones, 70% to 75% of them singletons. The CDR3 spans 14 residues. V was pared by 3 bases and J by 0 bases, with 8 bases between. CDR1 KGHSH and CDR2 LQKENI come from the germline V gene. The sample consisted of PBMCs. The receptor was derived from a male donor in good health and CMV-seronegative. The rearrangement joins TRBV18 to TRBJ2-5; no firm D call. DNA of the CDR3: TGTGCCAGCTCACCGTTTTCCAACCAAGAGACCCAGTACTTC. This gives the protein CASSPFSNQETQYF.